Described below is a single TCR beta chain sequence and its context. This specimen belongs to a study of T cell changes during pregnancy in multiple sclerosis. Germline V gene lookup returns CDR1 SNHLY and CDR2 FYNNEI. CDR3 length: 15 amino acids. Unmatched junction bases numbered 9, after V lost 6 bases and J lost 5 bases. Clones were read by immunoSEQ multiplex PCR, and TCRdb kept only the in-frame ones, dropping some. The data contain fewer than 60,000 clones, roughly 95% of them seen just once; the ten biggest clones take up roughly 0.32%. The chain is built from TRBV2 and TRBJ1-5, with TRBD1 matching over 8 bases. Sequenced material: CD4+ T cells from peripheral blood mononuclear cells, taken in the third trimester of pregnancy. This clonotype was sampled from a female donor with multiple sclerosis, enrolled in a pregnancy study. The CDR3, as DNA: TGTGCCAGCAGCGGAGACAGGGGCAGGGATCAGCCCCAGCATTTT. It specifies CASSGDRGRDQPQHF.